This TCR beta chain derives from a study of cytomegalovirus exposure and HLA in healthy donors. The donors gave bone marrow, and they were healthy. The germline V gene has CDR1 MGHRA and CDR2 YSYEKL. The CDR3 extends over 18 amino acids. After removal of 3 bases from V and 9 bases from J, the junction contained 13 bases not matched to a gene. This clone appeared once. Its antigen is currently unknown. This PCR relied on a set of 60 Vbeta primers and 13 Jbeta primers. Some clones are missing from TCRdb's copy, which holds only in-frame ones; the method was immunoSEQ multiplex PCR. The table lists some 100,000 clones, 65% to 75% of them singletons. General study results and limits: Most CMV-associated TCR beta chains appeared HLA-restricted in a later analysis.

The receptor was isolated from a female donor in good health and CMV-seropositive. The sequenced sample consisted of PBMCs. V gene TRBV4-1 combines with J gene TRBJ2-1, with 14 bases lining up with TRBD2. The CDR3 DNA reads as TGCGCCAGCAGCCACCTTCATCAGGGACTAGCGGGAGCTGGTGAGCAGTTCTTC. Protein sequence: CASSHLHQGLAGAGEQFF.